The text below deals with one TCR beta chain. The length of the CDR3 is 19 residues. V gave up 0 bases and J gave up 1 base; unmatched junction bases: 12. CDR1 MGHRA and CDR2 YSYEKL come from the germline V gene. Assay: immunoSEQ multiplex PCR; the TCRdb copy retains only in-frame clones and omits some. Among over 85,000 clones, around 84% were seen once, and the ten largest hold 1% to 1.3%. The source of the sample is a study of OX40 agonist ivuxolimab in advanced cancers. The TCR was taken from an adult with an advanced solid tumor such as melanoma, head and neck, liver or kidney cancer. The sample was CD4+ or CD8+ T cells sorted from blood, taken in a trial of the OX40 agonist ivuxolimab. The rearrangement joins TRBV4-1 to TRBJ1-2; 9 nucleotides line up with TRBD1. CDR3 sequence (DNA): TGCGCCAGCAGCCAAGATTTGAGGGACAGGGCACTCTTTAACTATGGCTACACCTTC. This encodes CASSQDLRDRALFNYGYTF.